This TCR beta chain was obtained from a study of cytomegalovirus exposure and HLA in healthy donors. Assay used: immunoSEQ multiplex PCR; TCRdb lists only in-frame clones, some missing. The sample contains about 160,000 clones, about 90% of which appear only once. As regards this clone: Its antigen is unidentified.

General observations from the study: 150 to 200 TCR beta chains were listed as cytomegalovirus-associated. Published work reported that the classifier diagnosed cytomegalovirus status with high specificity and sensitivity. In vitro experiments confirmed that three CMV-associated chains were specific for CMV antigens.

Donors came from a validation cohort of some 130 subjects, distinct from the first 666-subject cohort. V lost 9 bases to trimming and J lost 0 bases; unmatched junction nucleotides: 5. CDR1 and CDR2 (germline): LNHDA, SQIVND (reference sequence). The CDR3 covers 14 residues. Sequencing was done on a sample of PBMCs. The rearrangement links TRBV19 to TRBJ2-3, with 8 bases aligning to TRBD1. This TCR came from a woman between 18 and 30 years old in good health and CMV-seropositive. The CDR3 here is CASRTGWSTDTQYF. Here the CDR3 DNA reads TGTGCCAGCAGGACAGGGTGGAGCACAGATACGCAGTATTTT.